The T cell receptor (beta chain) under discussion was sequenced for a study of neurological immune-mediated disorders. TCRdb fed the 5' RACE reads into MiXCR, producing one record per CDR3 protein. The sample holds 40,000 to 45,000 distinct CDR3 sequences, roughly 6% seen once. This clonotype occurred many times. Germline trimming cut 4 bases from V and 5 bases from J; bases unmatched to any gene: 9. Germline assignment: CDR1 DFQATT and CDR2 SNEGSKA (reference sequence). The length of the CDR3 is 14 residues. The chain carries TRBV20-1 and TRBJ2-5; 8 bases line up with TRBD2. The TCR originated in a woman in her 40s in good health. The specimen sequenced was CD4+ T cells from blood. The CDR3 sequence is CSANPSGSGETQYF. The CDR3 DNA reads as TGCAGTGCTAATCCCAGCGGGAGCGGTGAGACCCAGTACTTC.